One and the same sample provided the 12 T cell receptor beta chains below, sequenced in a study of a mutant IDH1 vaccine in newly diagnosed glioma. These TCRs are of unknown antigen specificity. Assay used: immunoSEQ multiplex PCR; TCRdb lists only in-frame clones, some missing. The repertoire holds fewer than 35,000 clones, with 81% as singletons. The time point is: week 35, safety follow-up. Alongside topical imiquimod, each dose of vaccine comprised 300 ug of mutant IDH1 20-mer peptide. The sequenced sample was PBMCs, obtained from a glioma patient whose treatment included an IDH1 peptide vaccine. Receptors were obtained from a man aged 30 to 45 with glioma.

This clone has only one observation. The CDR3: CASSSRGQGVETQYF. As DNA, the CDR3 is TGCGCCAGCAGCTCAAGGGGACAGGGGGTTGAGACCCAGTACTTC. The chain carries TRBV5-1 and TRBJ2-5; 11 nucleotides match TRBD1. Germline loops: CDR1 SGHRS, CDR2 YFSETQ. J was trimmed by 5 bases and V by 3 bases; bases with no gene match: 6. The CDR3 has 15 residues.

The table lists this clone with a few counts. The chain recombines TRBV7-2 with TRBJ1-4, with 10 bases matching TRBD1. The V and J ends lost 3 bases and 5 bases, in that order; junction bases with no gene match: 12. The CDR3 covers 18 residues. Germline V gives CDR1 SGHTA, CDR2 FQGNSA. The CDR3 sequence is CASSFTGTGVGRNEKLFF. The CDR3 DNA follows: TGTGCCAGCAGCTTTACCGGGACAGGGGTAGGCCGGAATGAAAAACTGTTTTTT.

The V call is TRBV29-1, the J call TRBJ1-4; D may be TRBD1 (5 bases). This CDR3 region has 14 residues. Germline assignment: CDR1 SQVTM and CDR2 ANQGSEA. V gave up 5 bases and J gave up 8 bases, with 18 bases separating them. CDR3 nucleotides: TGCAGCGTTTCAACAGGTCATCCGGGCGAAAAACTGTTTTTT. It specifies CSVSTGHPGEKLFF.

The chain joins TRBV5-6 to TRBJ1-2; D not certain. Between the trimmed V and J ends, which lost 4 bases and 0 bases, there was a span of 13 bases. This CDR3 contains 15 residues. Germline CDR1 is SGHDT and CDR2 is YYEEEE. The CDR3 nucleotides are TGTGCCAGCAGCCCTTTTGACCGACCTAACTATGGCTACACCTTC. Its protein product is CASSPFDRPNYGYTF.

The chain carries TRBV6-6 and TRBJ2-7, with 7 bases matching TRBD1. The length of the CDR3 is 14 residues. J gave up 1 base and V 5 bases, and 5 bases lay outside the gene matches. In germline, CDR1 is MNHNY, CDR2 SVGAGI (reference sequence). CDR3 in DNA: TGTGCCAGCAGTGACCGGGACAGATCCTACGAGCAGTACTTC. This gives the protein CASSDRDRSYEQYF.

The V gene is TRBV13, the J gene TRBJ2-6; D perhaps matches TRBD1 (6 bases). CDR1 is PRHDT and CDR2 is FYEKMQ in the germline V gene (reference sequence). The V end was cut by 6 bases, the J end by 2 bases, with 11 bases between. CDR3 length: 15 residues. CDR3 protein: CASSNNRAGANVLTF. The DNA of the CDR3 is TGTGCCAGCAGTAACAACAGGGCTGGGGCCAACGTCCTGACTTTC.

The chain has TRBV6-1 and TRBJ1-2; TRBD1 is a possible D gene (5 bases). CDR1 is MNHNS and CDR2 is SASEGT in the germline V gene. This CDR3 comprises 15 residues. The germline V and J ends were trimmed by 3 bases and 8 bases, with 19 bases remaining between them. The DNA of the CDR3 is TGTGCCAGCAGTGAGGTCGGCAGCTCCAGGGAAGGCTACACCTTC. The encoded protein is CASSEVGSSREGYTF.

J is TRBJ2-1 and V is TRBV4-1, with unresolved D. V lost 3 bases, J lost 7 bases, and 13 bases lay in between. The CDR3 loop spans 14 amino acids. Germline CDR1 and CDR2: MGHRA and YSYEKL. CDR3 residues: CASSHQRLGNEQFF. The CDR3 bases are TGCGCCAGCAGCCACCAAAGGCTCGGGAATGAGCAGTTCTTC.

This chain's CDR3 is CATSRLAGGPETQYF. The CDR3 DNA is TGTGCCACCAGCAGACTAGCGGGAGGGCCAGAGACCCAGTACTTC. The chain couples TRBV15 to TRBJ2-5, with 12 bases that match TRBD2. The CDR3 runs to 15 residues. The germline CDR1 and CDR2 sequences are LNHNV and YYDKDF (reference sequence). The trim removed 2 bases at V and 4 bases at J, leaving 2 bases unmatched.

Judged by abundance, this clone is large. This rearrangement joins TRBV27 to TRBJ1-1, with a possible D match to TRBD1 (5 bases). The V and J ends lost 4 bases and 1 base respectively, with 13 bases between them. CDR1 MNHEY and CDR2 SMNVEV come from the germline V gene (reference sequence). This CDR3 is built from 15 residues. DNA of the CDR3: TGTGCCAGCAGTTGGGACGGCGGGGAGAACACTGAAGCTTTCTTT. This translates into CASSWDGGENTEAFF.

J is TRBJ2-7 and V is TRBV5-5; tentatively, D is TRBD1 (6 bases). The CDR3 contains 16 residues. CDR1 and CDR2 from the germline V gene are SGHKS and YYEKEE (reference sequence). Trimming stripped 5 bases from V and 2 bases from J, with 20 bases between. The CDR3 loop reads CASSQSRGFPTYEQYF. Here the CDR3 DNA reads TGTGCCAGCAGTCAGAGCAGGGGTTTCCCTACCTACGAGCAGTACTTC.

A single count supports this clone. The CDR3, as DNA: TGTGCCAGTAGTATCACTGCGGGGGGGTCCAATGAGCAGTTCTTC. Translating it yields CASSITAGGSNEQFF. The rearrangement links TRBV19 to TRBJ2-1; 9 bases match TRBD2. Losses at the gene ends were 3 bases for V and 6 bases for J; bases not matched to a gene: 6. Germline lookup yields CDR1 LNHDA and CDR2 SQIVND (reference sequence). CDR3 size: 15 residues.